Following are 6 T cell receptor beta chains from one sample sequenced in a study of post-analysis software for immune sequencing data. Study findings and constraints: TRBV5-6, TRBV5-1 and TRBV20-1 were among 4 or 5 TRBV segments more frequent in patients than controls.

These receptors lack a known antigen. Unique-molecular-identifier-tagged TCR beta cDNA libraries were used. TCRdb reanalysed the PCR reads using MiXCR and keeps one entry per CDR3 protein. The sample contains approximately 150,000 distinct CDR3 sequences, around 28% of which appear only once. Sequencing was done on a sample of blood. Receptor source: a girl aged 10 to 17 with multiple sclerosis.

This clonotype came up many times. The V and J genes are TRBV7-9 and TRBJ2-5, with a tentative D call TRBD2 (5 bases). From germline, CDR1 is SEHNR and CDR2 FQNEAQ (reference sequence). Trimming took off 5 bases at V and 2 bases at J, with 18 bases between the two ends. This CDR3 spans 16 amino acids. In DNA, the CDR3 is TGTGCCAGCAGCCCCCCCGGGGTAGCGCAACAAGAGACCCAGTACTTC. The encoded protein is CASSPPGVAQQETQYF.

This clonotype was recorded at least ten times. The CDR3 reads CASSQMPGGVLEGSNQPQHF. As DNA, the CDR3 is TGCGCCAGCAGCCAAATGCCCGGCGGGGTCCTTGAGGGTAGCAATCAGCCCCAGCATTTT. The chain couples TRBV4-1 to TRBJ1-5; D not resolved. This CDR3 has 20 residues. Trimming left V 2 bases short and J 0 bases short, with 23 bases between. The V gene's germline CDR1 is MGHRA and CDR2 YSYEKL.

The V and J genes are TRBV5-6 and TRBJ1-1; D unresolved. Germline CDR1 reads SGHDT; CDR2 reads YYEEEE. Between the trimmed V and J ends, which lost 3 bases and 1 base, there was a span of 16 bases. CDR3 length equals 16 residues. The CDR3 bases are TGTGCCAGCAGCTGGAGGCAGGAGGTCTCGAACACTGAAGCTTTCTTT. This codes for CASSWRQEVSNTEAFF.

A few counts support this clonotype. The chain carries TRBV29-1 and TRBJ2-3; TRBD2 agrees at 11 bases. The germline V gene encodes CDR1 SQVTM and CDR2 ANQGSEA. Germline trimming cut 4 bases from V and 2 bases from J; bases unmatched to any gene: 2. There are 14 residues in the CDR3. The CDR3 loop is CSVGLAGLTDTQYF. The CDR3 DNA is TGCAGCGTTGGACTAGCGGGACTCACAGATACGCAGTATTTT.

As to this clonotype: This may arise from a read error, as a much more abundant clone is one base away. This chain links TRBV25-1 with TRBJ2-1; D remains unclear. The CDR3 has 13 amino acids. Germline V gives CDR1 MGHDK, CDR2 SYGVNS. Written as DNA, the CDR3 is TGTGCCAGCAGGGAATCGATGGGGTCTGAGCAGTTCTTC. It encodes CASRESMGSEQFF.

The chain joins TRBV10-2 to TRBJ2-1, with D tentatively TRBD1 or TRBD2 (5 bases each). V lost 8 bases and J 9 bases, leaving 23 bases between the germline ends. Per germline, CDR1 WSHSY and CDR2 SAAADI. This CDR3 has 15 amino acids. In nucleotides, the CDR3 is TGCGCCAGCTCAGTCGGGGCGGTCGTGAACAGTGAGCAGTTCTTC. The encoded protein is CASSVGAVVNSEQFF.